This T cell receptor (beta chain) was sequenced in a study of T cell clonotyping in hematopoietic cell transplantation. Findings and limits, study-wide: After transplant, recipient diversity fell while pathologically expanded clonotypes grew through day 180. No sorting was done, leaving CD4 and CD8 contributions mixed. Higher Inverse Simpson Index values in graft donor and pretransplant recipient predicted broader posttransplant TCR diversity.

CDR3 size: 13 residues. The V end was cut by 3 bases, the J end by 4 bases, with 12 bases between. Germline CDR1 is SQVTM and CDR2 is ANQGSEA. This clone was detected only once. Its antigen is as yet unknown. The protocol was immunoSEQ multiplex PCR, while the TCRdb copy is restricted to in-frame clones and leaves out a portion. The sample has roughly 44,000 clones; 95% are singletons. The rearrangement links TRBV29-1 to TRBJ1-1; D is possibly TRBD1 (5 bases). The sequence was collected from a man aged 30 to 39 in good health. Some clones in this sample may be carry-over from other donors' samples. The source material was peripheral blood mononuclear cells. The CDR3 reads CSVDRQGGTEAFF. As DNA, the CDR3 is TGCAGCGTTGATAGGCAGGGTGGCACTGAAGCTTTCTTT.